These 7 T cell receptor beta chains were all obtained from the same sample, sequenced in a study of T cell repertoires in cytomegalovirus infection (dated by TCRdb to about 2019). Sequencer: Illumina HiSeq 1500. TCRdb handled the public reads itself, with Q25 trimming in fastp and clone calling in MiXCR, and kept productive beta chains. Under each unique CDR3 protein, matching rows form one entry showing the most common genes and DNA. A total of about 180,000 distinct CDR3 sequences appear in this sample, 20% to 25% of them only once. 25% of the sample goes to the ten largest clones. Their target antigens are unknown. The treatment or condition label here, explained by the study, means: in vitro stimulation with specific CMV peptide epitopes to enrich CMV-specific T cells. The source material was CD8+ T cells from cultured PBMCs, sampled from culture after CMV antigen stimulation. These receptor sequences come from a human donor in good health (CMV status not recorded). Some clones in this sample may be carry-over from other donors' samples.

The chain joins TRBV7-8 to TRBJ2-7; 7 positions match TRBD1. The ends lost 0 bases at V and 2 bases at J; junction bases unmatched: 7. The V gene's germline CDR1 is SGHVS and CDR2 FQNEAQ. The CDR3 is 16 amino acids. DNA of the CDR3: TGTGCCAGCAGCTTAGCGGCGACAGGGAAGGCCTACGAGCAGTACTTC. Translating gives CASSLAATGKAYEQYF.

This clonotype turned up a few times. The rearrangement uses TRBV19 and TRBJ1-1, with TRBD1 matching over 8 bases. V trimming: 4 bases; J trimming: 0 bases; junction bases outside the gene matches: 1. CDR3 length: 14 amino acids. The germline V gene has CDR1 LNHDA and CDR2 SQIVND (reference sequence). CDR3 in DNA: TGTGCCAGTAGTAGGGACAGGTTGAACACTGAAGCTTTCTTT. This translates into CASSRDRLNTEAFF.

This chain's CDR3 is CASSPLRSGAFEADTQYF. CDR3 nucleotide sequence: TGTGCCAGCAGCCCCCTTAGATCGGGGGCTTTTGAGGCAGATACGCAGTATTTT. The rearrangement links TRBV7-6 to TRBJ2-3; D is tentatively TRBD1 or TRBD2 (6 bases each). Germline V gene sequence: CDR1 SGHVS, CDR2 FNYEAQ. The CDR3 is 18 residues long. The V and J ends lost 5 bases and 4 bases respectively, with 25 bases between them.

This clonotype has a single count. The chain recombines TRBV4-1 with TRBJ1-1; no clear D. The CDR3 totals 15 residues. Trimming took off 3 bases at V and 0 bases at J, with 11 bases between the two ends. Germline V lookup: CDR1 MGHRA, CDR2 YSYEKL. The CDR3 region has the DNA TGCGCCAGCAGCCACGAAGGAGGCCTGAACACTGAAGCTTTCTTT. This codes for CASSHEGGLNTEAFF.

This chain uses TRBV29-1 with TRBJ1-1; 7 positions agree with TRBD1. Germline lookup yields CDR1 SQVTM and CDR2 ANQGSEA. This CDR3 contains 15 residues. J lost 6 bases, V lost 1 base, and 11 bases had no gene match. The CDR3 protein is CSVEGRGAGRAEAFF. DNA for the CDR3: TGCAGCGTTGAAGGCAGGGGGGCAGGACGAGCTGAAGCTTTCTTT.

The V call is TRBV7-2, the J call TRBJ1-5; D is unresolved. V lost 5 bases and J lost 4, with 9 bases in between. This CDR3 is built from 13 residues. Germline V CDR1 and CDR2: SGHTA, FQGNSA. The CDR3 loop reads CASSPTENQPQHF. For the CDR3, the DNA is TGTGCCAGCAGCCCAACAGAGAATCAGCCCCAGCATTTT.

This clonotype was counted between two and nine times. The gene calls are TRBV15 and TRBJ1-1; 7 bases agree with TRBD1. Germline lookup yields CDR1 LNHNV and CDR2 YYDKDF (reference sequence). Trimming at V came to 0 bases and at J to 4 bases, leaving 17 bases not matched to a gene. The CDR3 has 19 residues. CDR3 nucleotide sequence: TGTGCCACCAGCAGAGATCTTCTCGTTGGGCAGGGGGTCTCCACTGAAGCTTTCTTT. This gives the protein CATSRDLLVGQGVSTEAFF.